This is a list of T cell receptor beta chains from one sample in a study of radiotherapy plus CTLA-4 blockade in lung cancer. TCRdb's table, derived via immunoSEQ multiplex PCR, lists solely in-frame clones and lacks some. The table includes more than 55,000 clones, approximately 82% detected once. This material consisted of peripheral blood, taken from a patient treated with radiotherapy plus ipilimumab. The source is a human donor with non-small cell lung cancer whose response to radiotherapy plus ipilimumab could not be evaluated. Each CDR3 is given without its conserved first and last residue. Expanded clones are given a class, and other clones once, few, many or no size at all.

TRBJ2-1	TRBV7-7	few	ASSLSTSPYNEQF
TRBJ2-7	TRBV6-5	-	ASSYAGGSYEQY
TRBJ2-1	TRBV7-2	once	ASSLGTSLSIEQF
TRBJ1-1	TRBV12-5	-	ASSGGALASNTEAF
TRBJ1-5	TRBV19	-	ASSSGHPSNQPQH
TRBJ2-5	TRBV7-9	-	ASSQILAGGPGTQY
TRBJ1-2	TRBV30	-	AWSVSGLGYT
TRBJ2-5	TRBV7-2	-	ASSRSATQTQY
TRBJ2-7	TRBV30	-	AWSVFPPQRAYEQY
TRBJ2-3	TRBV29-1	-	SVLGSSGGSTDTQY
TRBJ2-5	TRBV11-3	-	ASAPGGAQETQY
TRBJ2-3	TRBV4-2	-	ASSQDDGRRTDTQY
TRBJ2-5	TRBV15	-	ATSSEQGFQETQY
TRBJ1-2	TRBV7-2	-	ASSLDRNEGYT
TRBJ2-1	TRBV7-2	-	ASSSRRGRIGEQF
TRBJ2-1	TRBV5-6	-	ASSLAAGNNEQF
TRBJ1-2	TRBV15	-	ATSSRTGTNYGYT
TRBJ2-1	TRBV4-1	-	ASSQVGNEQF
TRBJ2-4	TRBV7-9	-	ASSRRGTGEAKNIQY
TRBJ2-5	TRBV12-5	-	ASGLPGLETQY
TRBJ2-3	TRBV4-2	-	ASSQREGGSTDTQY
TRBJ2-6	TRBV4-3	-	ASSQGQGVPSGANVLT
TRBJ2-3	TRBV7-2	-	ASSFVAAREDTQY
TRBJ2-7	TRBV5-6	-	ASSLSRGGEQY
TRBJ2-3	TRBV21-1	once	ASSPRGASTDTQY
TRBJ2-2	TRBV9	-	ASSVGPGLPGELF
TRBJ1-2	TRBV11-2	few	ASSLWGQGPNYGYT
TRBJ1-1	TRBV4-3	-	ASSLTRDTEAF
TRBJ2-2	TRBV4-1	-	ASSRSDRDSGELF
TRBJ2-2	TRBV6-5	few	ASRWDRITGELF
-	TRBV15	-	ATSVAGRSGEQY
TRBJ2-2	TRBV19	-	ASRTQGPTGELF